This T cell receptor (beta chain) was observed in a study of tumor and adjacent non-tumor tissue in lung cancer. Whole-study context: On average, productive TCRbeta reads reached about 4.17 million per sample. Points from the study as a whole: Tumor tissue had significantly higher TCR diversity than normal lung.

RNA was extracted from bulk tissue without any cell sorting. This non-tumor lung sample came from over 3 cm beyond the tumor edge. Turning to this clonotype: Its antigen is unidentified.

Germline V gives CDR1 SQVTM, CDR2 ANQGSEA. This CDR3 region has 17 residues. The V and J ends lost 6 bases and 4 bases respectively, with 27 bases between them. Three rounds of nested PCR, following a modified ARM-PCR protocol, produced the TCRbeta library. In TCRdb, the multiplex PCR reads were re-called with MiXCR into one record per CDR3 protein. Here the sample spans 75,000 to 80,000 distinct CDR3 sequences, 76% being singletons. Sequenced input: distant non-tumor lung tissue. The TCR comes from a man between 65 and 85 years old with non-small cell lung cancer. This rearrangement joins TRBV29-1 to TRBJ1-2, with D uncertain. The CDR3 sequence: CSVITPGANGGSYGYTF. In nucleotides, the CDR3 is TGCAGCGTAATTACCCCGGGAGCCAATGGAGGCAGCTATGGCTACACCTTC.